These 28 T cell receptor beta chains were all obtained from the same sample, sequenced in a study of vaccination and CD4 T cells after COVID-19. These receptors' targets are unknown. Sequence data for DNA of cultured CD4+ T cells were generated by the Oncomine TCR Beta short-read assay. TCRdb redid the calling of the PCR reads with MiXCR, one entry per CDR3 protein. The sample yields thousands of distinct CDR3 sequences, roughly 43% seen once. The treatment: roughly ten-day PBMC culture with coronavirus spike peptide pools or control peptides (ViraFEST assay). Ahead of the COVID-19 pandemic (2011-2018), the CD4+ T cells of the unexposed donor were collected. Sequencing was done on a sample of CD4+ T cells from blood, cultured in vitro. All receptors derive from a human donor in good health.

The V gene is TRBV5-1, the J gene TRBJ2-7; TRBD1 aligns across 8 bases. Germline assignment: CDR1 SGHRS and CDR2 YFSETQ. This CDR3 spans 14 amino acids. V lost 3 bases to trimming and J lost 1 base; unmatched junction nucleotides: 3. The CDR3 bases are TGCGCCAGCAGCTCCGGGACAGGATCCTACGAGCAGTACTTC. This gives the protein CASSSGTGSYEQYF.

The V call is TRBV20-1, the J call TRBJ2-7; 10 bases are shared with TRBD1. This CDR3 has 13 residues. Germline V gives CDR1 DFQATT, CDR2 SNEGSKA (reference sequence). Germline trimming cut 8 bases from V and 5 bases from J; bases unmatched to any gene: 9. The CDR3 DNA reads as TGCAGTTCGATGGGGGGGACAGGGGACGAGCAGTACTTC. Amino acids: CSSMGGTGDEQYF.

The chain combines TRBV28 with TRBJ1-2, with a weak D call TRBD1 (6 bases). This CDR3 is 13 amino acids long. Trimming pared 6 bases from V and 5 bases from J, leaving 13 bases between. Looked up from germline, CDR1 is MDHEN and CDR2 is SYDVKM. This CDR3 is CASRHRVVYGYTF. The CDR3 bases are TGTGCCAGCAGGCACAGGGTTGTATATGGCTACACCTTC.

The CDR3 sequence: CASSLEGRETQYF. CDR3 nucleotides: TGTGCCAGCAGCTTGGAGGGGCGGGAGACCCAGTACTTC. The chain is built from TRBV5-5 and TRBJ2-5, with D tentatively TRBD1 (5 bases). Germline assignment: CDR1 SGHKS and CDR2 YYEKEE (reference sequence). The V gene lost 0 bases and the J gene lost 5 bases, with 8 bases spanning the gap. This CDR3 is built from 13 residues.

In this sample, this clonotype turned up a few times. This rearrangement joins TRBV5-4 to TRBJ2-7, with 7 bases lining up with TRBD2. Germline CDR1 and CDR2: SGHNT and YYREEE (reference sequence). CDR3 length equals 14 residues. J was trimmed by 4 bases and V by 0 bases; bases with no gene match: 4. The CDR3 sequence is CASSLGLALYEQYF. The CDR3 bases are TGTGCCAGCAGCTTGGGACTAGCTTTGTACGAGCAGTACTTC.

The chain couples TRBV7-2 to TRBJ2-7, with D unresolved. The V end lost 5 bases, the J end lost 2 bases, and 7 bases lay between the germline ends. The V gene's germline CDR1 is SGHTA and CDR2 FQGNSA. The CDR3 totals 12 residues. CDR3 nucleotides: TGTGCCAGCAGCGGACGAGCCTACGAGCAGTACTTC. Translated, it gives CASSGRAYEQYF.

This clonotype was observed a handful of times. The chain joins TRBV14 to TRBJ2-7, with D perhaps given as TRBD1 or TRBD2 (5 bases each). The CDR3 is made up of 17 amino acids. CDR1 and CDR2 from the germline V gene are SGHDN and FVKESK. Trimming took off 3 bases at V and 2 bases at J, with 20 bases between the two ends. CDR3 DNA: TGTGCCAGCAGCCACTCTGGGAGATGGGGCGGCACCTACGAGCAGTACTTC. Translated, it gives CASSHSGRWGGTYEQYF.

CDR3 in amino acids: CSVQGRPTDTQYF. CDR3 nucleotide sequence: TGCAGCGTTCAAGGCAGGCCCACAGATACGCAGTATTTT. The V call is TRBV29-1, the J call TRBJ2-3; no clear D. The CDR3 extends over 13 amino acids. Germline assignment: CDR1 SQVTM and CDR2 ANQGSEA. V shed 5 bases and J shed 2 bases, with 11 bases lying between them.

This clonotype was observed a handful of times. The rearrangement links TRBV19 to TRBJ1-2, with D possibly matching TRBD1 (5 bases). This CDR3 contains 13 residues. V was clipped by 6 bases and J by 0 bases, with 8 bases between them. Germline V gives CDR1 LNHDA, CDR2 SQIVND (reference sequence). The CDR3 DNA reads TGTGCCAGTAGAAAGGGGCCTAACTATGGCTACACCTTC. The encoded protein is CASRKGPNYGYTF. Supplemented by reference TRBV19 and TRBJ1-2, the full variable domain reads DGGITQSPKYLFRKEGQNVTLSCEQNLNHDAMYWYRQDPGQGLRLIYYSQIVNDFQKGDIAEGYSVSREKKESFPLTVTSAQKNPTAFYLCASRKGPNYGYTFGSGTRLTVV.

This clonotype was seen a handful of times. The genes are TRBV5-1 and TRBJ1-2, with D possibly matching TRBD1 (6 bases). The CDR3 is 14 residues long. Trimming removed 1 base from V and 4 bases from J, with 11 bases in between. CDR1 and CDR2 (germline): SGHRS, YFSETQ. The CDR3 loop is CASSLTGSGYGYTF. The CDR3 region has the DNA TGCGCCAGCAGCTTGACAGGGTCCGGCTATGGCTACACCTTC.

This rearrangement joins TRBV19 to TRBJ2-1; tentatively, D is TRBD1 (5 bases). Trimming took off 8 bases at V and 5 bases at J, with 13 bases between the two ends. The CDR3 is 13 residues long. CDR1 and CDR2 from the germline V gene are LNHDA and SQIVND (reference sequence). CDR3 residues: CASGQLGNNEQFF. The CDR3, as DNA: TGTGCCAGTGGACAACTGGGGAACAATGAGCAGTTCTTC.

The J gene is TRBJ1-2, the V gene TRBV19; 11 bases match TRBD1. The CDR3 totals 14 residues. From germline, CDR1 is LNHDA and CDR2 SQIVND (reference sequence). With V trimmed by 7 bases and J by 7 bases, 8 bases remained unmatched. In nucleotides, the CDR3 is TGTGCCAGTACCCCAGGACAGGGGGCCTTTGGCTACACCTTC. It yields the protein CASTPGQGAFGYTF.

The chain couples TRBV28 to TRBJ2-7; 9 bases are shared with TRBD1. The ends lost 8 bases at V and 4 bases at J; junction bases unmatched: 3. Germline V gives CDR1 MDHEN, CDR2 SYDVKM. This CDR3 has 12 residues. CDR3 in amino acids: CASGTGLYEQYF. CDR3 DNA: TGTGCCAGCGGGACAGGGCTATACGAGCAGTACTTC.

The chain combines TRBV2 with TRBJ2-3, with D perhaps matching TRBD1 or TRBD2 (5 bases each). Trimming stripped 7 bases from V and 7 bases from J, with 18 bases between. The CDR3 is 14 amino acids. CDR1 SNHLY and CDR2 FYNNEI come from the germline V gene. CDR3 loop: CASNTGTPDNTQYF. CDR3 coding DNA: TGTGCCAGCAACACCGGGACCCCCGATAATACGCAGTATTTT.

The gene calls are TRBV4-1 and TRBJ1-6, with 9 bases lining up with TRBD1. CDR1 and CDR2 (germline): MGHRA, YSYEKL. V shed 4 bases and J 11 bases; nucleotides not matched to a gene: 15. This CDR3 has 17 amino acids. The CDR3 region is CASSPKIGGTGWAPLHF. CDR3 nucleotides: TGCGCCAGCAGCCCTAAAATCGGGGGGACAGGGTGGGCACCCCTCCACTTT.

V is TRBV20-1 and J is TRBJ1-4; possible D gene TRBD1, 5 bases. This CDR3 is 19 amino acids long. V lost 0 bases to trimming and J lost 2 bases, with 22 bases between them. CDR1 and CDR2 (germline): DFQATT, SNEGSKA (reference sequence). CDR3 sequence (DNA): TGCAGTGCTAGAGATGAGGGGTGGAAAGGGAAGCGGACTAATGAAAAACTGTTTTTT. As protein: CSARDEGWKGKRTNEKLFF.

The chain recombines TRBV6-2 or TRBV6-3 with TRBJ1-2; D is possibly TRBD1 (5 bases). V was shortened by 6 bases and J by 7 bases, with 15 bases between the two germline ends. Germline V lookup: CDR1 MNHEY, CDR2 SVGEGT. The CDR3 consists of 13 residues. CDR3 coding DNA: TGTGCCAGCAGCAAGATCAGGGATACTGGCTACACCTTC. The encoded protein is CASSKIRDTGYTF.

The chain couples TRBV2 to TRBJ2-1; D is uncertain. The CDR3 has 13 amino acids. Trimming removed 2 bases at V and 6 bases at J, with 8 bases between. Germline CDR1 and CDR2: SNHLY and FYNNEI. The CDR3 region is CASSERSVNEQFF. CDR3 sequence (DNA): TGTGCCAGCAGTGAACGGTCAGTCAATGAGCAGTTCTTC. Full variable domain (outside the CDR3, taken from reference TRBV2 and TRBJ2-1): EPEVTQTPSHQVTQMGQEVILRCVPISNHLYFYWYRQILGQKVEFLVSFYNNEISEKSEIFDDQFSVERPDGSNFTLKIRSTKLEDSAMYFCASSERSVNEQFFGPGTRLTVL.

This clonotype is medium-sized in the sample. This chain uses TRBV7-2 with TRBJ1-1, with a weak D call TRBD1 (6 bases). This CDR3 is 15 amino acids long. The germline V and J ends were trimmed by 8 bases and 1 base, with 17 bases remaining between them. Germline-derived CDR1 and CDR2 are SGHTA and FQGNSA. The CDR3 sequence: CASERQGSSNTEAFF. In nucleotides, the CDR3 is TGTGCCAGCGAAAGGCAGGGGTCTTCGAACACTGAAGCTTTCTTT.

This rearrangement joins TRBV20-1 to TRBJ2-7; D might be TRBD1 or TRBD2, each matching 5 bases. This CDR3 is 14 amino acids long. The germline CDR1 and CDR2 sequences are DFQATT and SNEGSKA (reference sequence). The V gene lost 5 bases and the J gene lost 2 bases, with 16 bases spanning the gap. For the CDR3, the DNA is TGCAGTGCTCCTCGGGACCGCGATACCTACGAGCAGTACTTC. Amino acid sequence: CSAPRDRDTYEQYF.

V usage is TRBV2 and J usage is TRBJ1-5; a possible D gene is TRBD1 (5 bases). The V gene lost 9 bases and the J gene lost 0 bases, with 15 bases spanning the gap. The CDR3 sequence is 15 residues long. Per the germline V gene, CDR1 is SNHLY and CDR2 is FYNNEI. This CDR3 is CASRDSLYSNQPQHF. As DNA, the CDR3 is TGTGCCAGTAGAGACAGTCTTTATAGCAATCAGCCCCAGCATTTT.

The chain joins TRBV20-1 to TRBJ2-5; maybe TRBD2 (5 bases). V was shortened by 6 bases and J by 1 base, with 21 bases between the two germline ends. Germline V lookup: CDR1 DFQATT, CDR2 SNEGSKA (reference sequence). The CDR3 is made up of 16 amino acids. The DNA for the CDR3 is TGCAGTGCCCCTGGGTCTTTTAACCGGGGCCAAGAGACCCAGTACTTC. It specifies CSAPGSFNRGQETQYF.

This clonotype showed up just a few times. This rearrangement joins TRBV6-2 or TRBV6-3 to TRBJ2-7; a weak D match, TRBD1 (6 bases). The CDR3 has 13 amino acids. Trimming shortened V by 6 bases and J by 4 bases, and 13 bases separated the two germline ends. The germline V gene encodes CDR1 MNHEY and CDR2 SVGEGT. CDR3 sequence: CASRPTGVYEQYF. CDR3 nucleotides: TGTGCCAGCAGGCCGACAGGAGTTTACGAGCAGTACTTC.

This clonotype was found a few times. This chain links TRBV7-2 with TRBJ1-5; D unclear. Trimming pared 0 bases from V and 2 bases from J, leaving 8 bases between. CDR1 SGHTA and CDR2 FQGNSA come from the germline V gene. The CDR3 has 15 amino acids. CDR3 in amino acids: CASSLAGKGNQPQHF. The CDR3 coding sequence is TGTGCCAGCAGCTTAGCAGGGAAGGGCAATCAGCCCCAGCATTTT.

The chain recombines TRBV20-1 with TRBJ2-1, with D maybe TRBD2 (6 bases). The ends were cut back, 4 bases at V and 3 bases at J, with 10 bases in the middle. This CDR3 is built from 13 residues. Germline CDR1 DFQATT, CDR2 SNEGSKA (reference sequence). For the CDR3, the DNA is TGCAGTGCTACCGTGACTAGCTACAATGAGCAGTTCTTC. Amino acid sequence: CSATVTSYNEQFF.

The chain carries TRBV19 and TRBJ1-2; D perhaps matches TRBD1 (5 bases). CDR1 is LNHDA, CDR2 SQIVND, per germline (reference sequence). The CDR3 has 13 amino acids. V lost 6 bases and J 5 bases, leaving 13 bases between the germline ends. In DNA form, the CDR3 reads TGTGCCAGTAGCCATCGACAGTCTTATGGCTACACCTTC. This translates into CASSHRQSYGYTF.

The chain employs TRBV20-1 and TRBJ2-7, with 9 bases matching TRBD2. Germline CDR1 is DFQATT and CDR2 is SNEGSKA (reference sequence). Unmatched junction bases numbered 3, after V lost 3 bases and J lost 6 bases. The CDR3 totals 12 residues. The CDR3 protein is CSASLSGGEQYF. The CDR3 DNA sequence: TGCAGTGCTAGCCTTAGCGGGGGCGAGCAGTACTTC.

This clonotype rates as large. Here the CDR3 DNA reads TGCAGTGCCCCCGGGAGGGACTCCTACGAGCAGTACTTC. Its protein product is CSAPGRDSYEQYF. The rearrangement joins TRBV20-1 to TRBJ2-7, with TRBD2 matching 8 bases. The CDR3 is made up of 13 amino acids. Losses at the gene ends were 6 bases for V and 0 bases for J; bases not matched to a gene: 4. Germline values: CDR1 DFQATT, CDR2 SNEGSKA (reference sequence).